The 30 T cell receptor beta chains below come from one sample, sequenced in a study of blood T cell repertoires in COVID-19 (dated by TCRdb to about 2020). Library preparation employed the immunoSEQ multiplex PCR assay. TCRdb took over this immuneACCESS table, retaining in-frame rearrangements with V and J assigned. Such tables are incomplete; in checked studies, under half of the missing clones stem from an unresolved V gene, and the remainder is unexplained. Recorded for this sample are 250,000 or so clones; about 86% of them occurred a single time. The ten largest clones add up to around 1.5% of the sample. Sequences were obtained from peripheral blood. The source of these receptors is a man older than 75 with acute or convalescent COVID-19.

The chain links TRBV27 to TRBJ2-7, with D possibly TRBD1 on 6 matching bases. The CDR3 length is 15 residues. Germline V CDR1 and CDR2: MNHEY, SMNVEV (reference sequence). Trimming left V 4 bases short and J 0 bases short, with 13 bases between. For the CDR3, the DNA is TGTGCCAGCAGTTGGTCAGGGGTGAACTCCTACGAGCAGTACTTC. It yields the protein CASSWSGVNSYEQYF.

The chain has TRBV6-6 and TRBJ1-5; 9 bases map to TRBD1. V gave up 5 bases and J gave up 4 bases; unmatched junction bases: 6. Germline CDR1 reads MNHNY; CDR2 reads SVGAGI (reference sequence). This CDR3 comprises 15 residues. The CDR3 protein is CASSGGGTGNQPQHF. CDR3 bases: TGTGCCAGCAGTGGGGGAGGGACAGGGAATCAGCCCCAGCATTTT.

This chain joins TRBV19 and TRBJ1-4; D is ambiguous. The CDR3 covers 14 residues. Germline lookup yields CDR1 LNHDA and CDR2 SQIVND (reference sequence). V was trimmed by 4 bases and J by 1 base, leaving 7 bases between them. The CDR3 region has the DNA TGTGCCAGTAGTACGCCAGGAACTAATGAAAAACTGTTTTTT. It specifies CASSTPGTNEKLFF.

The chain is built from TRBV19 and TRBJ1-5, with D maybe TRBD1 (5 bases). The CDR3 is 15 amino acids. Trimming pared 9 bases from V and 0 bases from J, leaving 15 bases between. Per the germline V gene, CDR1 is LNHDA and CDR2 is SQIVND (reference sequence). This CDR3 is CASRKGQNSNQPQHF. CDR3 bases: TGTGCCAGCCGTAAGGGGCAGAATAGCAATCAGCCCCAGCATTTT.

The chain employs TRBV5-6 and TRBJ1-2; tentative D call: TRBD1 (5 bases). Germline V gene sequence: CDR1 SGHDT, CDR2 YYEEEE. The CDR3 sequence is 15 residues long. With 2 bases removed from V and 0 bases from J, the gap between germline ends came to 11 bases. CDR3 sequence reads: CASSFYQGTNYGYTF. DNA for the CDR3: TGTGCCAGCAGCTTTTATCAGGGAACTAACTATGGCTACACCTTC.

A single count supports this clone. The chain recombines TRBV25-1 with TRBJ1-3; 7 bases are a match to TRBD1. The CDR3 length is 14 residues. V gave up 10 bases and J gave up 7 bases; unmatched junction bases: 13. Germline CDR1 and CDR2: MGHDK and SYGVNS. The chain's CDR3 is CATADRLLGNTIYF. The CDR3 nucleotides read TGTGCCACCGCGGACAGGCTATTGGGGAACACCATATATTTT.

V and J are TRBV7-8 and TRBJ2-5, with a weak D call TRBD2 (6 bases). Germline CDR1 and CDR2: SGHVS and FQNEAQ. This CDR3 has 14 amino acids. The V end was cut by 2 bases, the J end by 3 bases, with 10 bases between. The CDR3 spells CASSLLGSKETQYF. The CDR3 nucleotides read TGTGCCAGCAGCTTACTCGGGAGTAAAGAGACCCAGTACTTC.

J is TRBJ2-3 and V is TRBV5-1; 15 bases map to TRBD2. This CDR3 region has 17 residues. J gave up 1 base and V 4 bases, and 4 bases lay outside the gene matches. From germline, CDR1 is SGHRS and CDR2 YFSETQ. The CDR3 sequence is CASSPGLAGGGTDTQYF. CDR3 sequence (DNA): TGCGCCAGCAGCCCTGGACTAGCGGGGGGGGGCACAGATACGCAGTATTTT.

The chain recombines TRBV3-1 (or the pseudogene TRBV3-2) with TRBJ2-7, with a weak D call TRBD2 (5 bases). The length of the CDR3 is 13 residues. The V gene lost 1 base and the J gene lost 5 bases, with 9 bases spanning the gap. Germline CDR1 is LGHDT and CDR2 is YNNKEL (reference sequence). The CDR3 DNA reads TGTGCCAGCAGCCAAGGGTCGGGGAACGAGCAGTACTTC. Protein product: CASSQGSGNEQYF.

This clone was counted a single time. This sequence joins TRBV5-1 and TRBJ1-2, with TRBD1 identical over 7 bases. The CDR3 totals 15 residues. Germline-derived CDR1 and CDR2 are SGHRS and YFSETQ. Losses at the gene ends were 4 bases for V and 4 bases for J; bases not matched to a gene: 10. CDR3 DNA sequence: TGCGCCAGCAGCCGGACAGGTGATCAAACCTATGGCTACACCTTC. This gives the protein CASSRTGDQTYGYTF. Using reference TRBV5-1 and TRBJ1-2 for the parts outside the CDR3, the full variable domain is KAGVTQTPRYLIKTRGQQVTLSCSPISGHRSVSWYQQTPGQGLQFLFEYFSETQRNKGNFPGRFSGRQFSNSRSEMNVSTLELGDSALYLCASSRTGDQTYGYTFGSGTRLTVV.

J is TRBJ2-7 and V is TRBV7-2; perhaps TRBD2 as D (6 bases). This CDR3 region has 14 residues. The ends were cut back, 10 bases at V and 0 bases at J, with 16 bases in the middle. CDR1 is SGHTA and CDR2 is FQGNSA in the germline V gene. CDR3 loop: CATSLASSSYEQYF. The CDR3 DNA is TGTGCCACCTCGCTAGCGAGTAGCTCCTACGAGCAGTACTTC.

This chain joins TRBV6-6 and TRBJ2-7; the D is unclear. The length of the CDR3 is 16 residues. The germline CDR1 and CDR2 sequences are MNHNY and SVGAGI (reference sequence). V was pared by 0 bases and J by 0 bases, with 12 bases between. Here the CDR3 reads CASSYSRGASSYEQYF. CDR3 sequence (DNA): TGTGCCAGCAGTTACTCCCGCGGCGCGAGCTCCTACGAGCAGTACTTC.

The gene calls are TRBV5-1 and TRBJ2-2, with 7 positions matching TRBD1. The CDR3 is made up of 16 amino acids. With 7 bases clipped from V and 1 base from J, the junction kept 10 bases outside the gene matches. Germline CDR1 and CDR2: SGHRS and YFSETQ. This chain's CDR3 is CASALNRQGNTGELFF. CDR3 nucleotides: TGCGCCAGCGCGCTCAATAGACAGGGGAACACCGGGGAGCTGTTTTTT.

The chain joins TRBV7-2 to TRBJ2-1; D remains ambiguous. V lost 4 bases and J 3 bases, leaving 7 bases between the germline ends. This CDR3 is 13 amino acids long. Per germline, CDR1 SGHTA and CDR2 FQGNSA. Written as DNA, the CDR3 is TGTGCCAGCAGCTCCTCGTTCTACAATGAGCAGTTCTTC. Residues: CASSSSFYNEQFF.

The V gene is TRBV5-8, the J gene TRBJ2-4; D not resolved. Trimming took off 0 bases at V and 0 bases at J, with 7 bases between the two ends. The CDR3 consists of 15 residues. CDR1 is SGHTS and CDR2 is YDEGEE in the germline V gene. In nucleotides, the CDR3 is TGTGCCAGCAGCTTGGGGCTCCTAGCCAAAAACATTCAGTACTTC. It is translated as CASSLGLLAKNIQYF.

This chain links TRBV7-2 with TRBJ2-5; D is possibly TRBD2 (6 bases). This CDR3 has 17 residues. The germline gives CDR1 SGHTA, CDR2 FQGNSA. V lost 1 base and J 1 base, leaving 16 bases between the germline ends. The CDR3 DNA reads as TGTGCCAGCAGCTTAGGGGCGGGCGGGGCCCCCCAAGAGACCCAGTACTTC. Translation: CASSLGAGGAPQETQYF. The full variable domain, its missing parts supplied by reference TRBV7-2 and TRBJ2-5, is GAGVSQSPSNKVTEKGKDVELRCDPISGHTALYWYRQSLGQGLEFLIYFQGNSAPDKSGLPSDRFSAERTGGSVSTLTIQRTQQEDSAVYLCASSLGAGGAPQETQYFGPGTRLLVL.

This clone was seen once. The chain couples TRBV24-1 to TRBJ2-3; 14 bases fit TRBD2. In germline, CDR1 is KGHDR, CDR2 SFDVKD. J was trimmed by 1 base and V by 4 bases; bases with no gene match: 6. CDR3 length: 18 amino acids. The CDR3 region is CATSDWGLAGVGTDTQYF. DNA of the CDR3: TGTGCCACCAGTGACTGGGGACTAGCGGGAGTTGGCACAGATACGCAGTATTTT.

V is TRBV6-5 and J is TRBJ1-1, with 7 bases identical to TRBD1. Trimming at V came to 10 bases and at J to 5 bases, leaving 13 bases not matched to a gene. The CDR3 has 14 residues. From germline, CDR1 is MNHEY and CDR2 SVGAGI. The CDR3 loop is CATNAQGVVTEAFF. CDR3 nucleotide sequence: TGTGCCACCAACGCGCAGGGGGTTGTTACTGAAGCTTTCTTT.

The chain's CDR3 is CSVREETQYF. DNA for the CDR3: TGCAGCGTTCGAGAGGAGACCCAGTACTTC. The rearrangement links TRBV29-1 to TRBJ2-5; D unresolved. CDR1 and CDR2 (germline): SQVTM, ANQGSEA. This CDR3 region has 10 residues. V lost 5 bases and J 5 bases, leaving 6 bases between the germline ends.

The sample holds one count of this clone. The chain has TRBV7-2 and TRBJ1-1, with a weak D call TRBD1 (5 bases). Germline lookup yields CDR1 SGHTA and CDR2 FQGNSA. V was cut by 3 bases and J by 4 bases, with 15 bases left in between. This CDR3 region has 15 residues. The CDR3 DNA follows: TGTGCCAGCAGCTTTCAATCGGGGGTTGGCACTGAAGCTTTCTTT. This encodes CASSFQSGVGTEAFF.

The J gene is TRBJ2-5, the V gene TRBV11-1; possible D gene TRBD1, 5 bases. V was shortened by 1 base and J by 5 bases, with 14 bases between the two germline ends. Germline V CDR1 and CDR2: SGHAT, FQDESV (reference sequence). CDR3 length: 15 amino acids. The CDR3 loop is CASSLVQGRYETQYF. The CDR3 coding sequence is TGTGCCAGCAGCTTAGTGCAGGGTCGGTATGAGACCCAGTACTTC.

The chain uses TRBV15 and TRBJ2-7; 7 nucleotides match TRBD1. Germline assignment: CDR1 LNHNV and CDR2 YYDKDF (reference sequence). This CDR3 is built from 13 residues. The ends lost 5 bases at V and 4 bases at J; junction bases unmatched: 5. Here the CDR3 DNA reads TGTGCCACCAGCTCCCGACAGGGTTACGAGCAGTACTTC. Translated: CATSSRQGYEQYF. Filled out from reference TRBV15 and TRBJ2-7, the complete variable domain reads DAMVIQNPRYQVTQFGKPVTLSCSQTLNHNVMYWYQQKSSQAPKLLFHYYDKDFNNEADTPDNFQSRRPNTSFCFLDIRSPGLGDTAMYLCATSSRQGYEQYFGPGTRLTVT.

In this sample, this clone turned up once. This chain connects TRBV27 to TRBJ2-7, with 13 nucleotides matching TRBD2. V was pared by 5 bases and J by 9 bases, with 7 bases of the junction left unmatched. The CDR3 totals 14 residues. The germline V gene encodes CDR1 MNHEY and CDR2 SMNVEV (reference sequence). The CDR3 loop reads CASSTLLAGGVQYF. Here the CDR3 DNA reads TGTGCCAGCAGTACCTTACTAGCGGGAGGGGTGCAGTACTTC.

This rearrangement joins TRBV7-2 to TRBJ2-2; the D gene is possibly TRBD1 (6 bases). This CDR3 comprises 15 residues. V lost 2 bases, J lost 7 bases, and 14 bases lay in between. Per germline, CDR1 SGHTA and CDR2 FQGNSA. In DNA, the CDR3 is TGTGCCAGCAGCTTAAAATCAGGGGATGGCGGGGAGCTGTTTTTT. This gives the protein CASSLKSGDGGELFF.

V usage is TRBV12-3 or TRBV12-4 and J usage is TRBJ1-6, with 7 bases aligning to TRBD1. The V and J ends lost 7 bases and 9 bases, in that order; junction bases with no gene match: 3. CDR3 length equals 12 residues. The CDR3 DNA follows: TGTGCCAGCAAACAGGGGAGTTCACCCCTCCACTTT. It yields the protein CASKQGSSPLHF.

V and J are TRBV28 and TRBJ2-3; TRBD2 agrees at 12 bases. This CDR3 spans 16 amino acids. Germline V gene lookup returns CDR1 MDHEN and CDR2 SYDVKM. V was pared by 6 bases and J by 7 bases, with 11 bases of the junction left unmatched. The CDR3 loop is CASRTPGLAGLYTQYF. CDR3 nucleotide sequence: TGTGCCAGCAGGACGCCGGGACTAGCGGGCCTTTATACGCAGTATTTT. The full variable domain, in which reference TRBV28 and TRBJ2-3 provide the parts outside the CDR3, is DVKVTQSSRYLVKRTGEKVFLECVQDMDHENMFWYRQDPGLGLRLIYFSYDVKMKEKGDIPEGYSVSREKKERFSLILESASTNQTSMYLCASRTPGLAGLYTQYFGPGTRLTVL.

This clone has just one count. For the CDR3, the DNA is TGCGCCAGCAGCTTGGTATCAGGGGGGAGAGCCGGGGAGCTGTTTTTT. Translated: CASSLVSGGRAGELFF. The gene calls are TRBV5-1 and TRBJ2-2, with D maybe TRBD1 (7 bases). CDR3 size: 16 residues. V was clipped by 0 bases and J by 6 bases, with 15 bases between them. The germline CDR1 and CDR2 sequences are SGHRS and YFSETQ. Full variable domain (remainder filled in from reference TRBV5-1 and TRBJ2-2): KAGVTQTPRYLIKTRGQQVTLSCSPISGHRSVSWYQQTPGQGLQFLFEYFSETQRNKGNFPGRFSGRQFSNSRSEMNVSTLELGDSALYLCASSLVSGGRAGELFFGEGSRLTVL.

The chain carries TRBV5-6 and TRBJ2-5; D is possibly TRBD1 (5 bases). CDR1 is SGHDT, CDR2 YYEEEE, per germline. The CDR3 runs to 15 residues. Trimming removed 2 bases at V and 4 bases at J, with 15 bases between. DNA for the CDR3: TGTGCCAGCAGCTTTCGGCCTAGGGGTATAGAGACCCAGTACTTC. Amino acids: CASSFRPRGIETQYF.

This chain links TRBV4-3 with TRBJ1-1; D is ambiguous. The CDR3 contains 14 residues. Germline V gene lookup returns CDR1 LGHNA and CDR2 YSLEER. V lost 4 bases and J lost 1, with 10 bases in between. The CDR3 here is CASSPQTWNTEAFF. The CDR3 nucleotides are TGCGCCAGCAGCCCTCAGACTTGGAACACTGAAGCTTTCTTT.

The chain has TRBV14 and TRBJ2-1, with D possibly TRBD2 on 7 matching bases. The length of the CDR3 is 13 residues. The ends were cut back, 4 bases at V and 9 bases at J, with 13 bases in the middle. Germline values: CDR1 SGHDN, CDR2 FVKESK. CDR3 nucleotides: TGTGCCAGCAGCCGTTTAAGGGGGGGTGAGCAGTTCTTC. This gives the protein CASSRLRGGEQFF.